The T cell receptor (beta chain) described here comes from a study of T cells in Graves' hyperthyroidism and ophthalmopathy. Turning to the study itself: Peripheral blood was taken when the disease was first diagnosed, before any treatment began.

The trim removed 6 bases at V and 5 bases at J, leaving 4 bases unmatched. The CDR3 length is 14 residues. CDR1 and CDR2 (germline): KGHSH, LQKENI. A few counts support this clonotype. RNA transcripts gave rise to amplified TCR beta CDR3 regions. An initial round of RT-PCR targeting the TCR CDR3 relied on the HTBI primer set. TCRdb itself ran the multiplex PCR reads through MiXCR, one entry per CDR3 protein. The sample records more than 150,000 distinct CDR3 sequences, around 15% being singletons. The chain carries TRBV18 and TRBJ1-6, with 7 nucleotides matching TRBD1. The source is a woman between 45 and 65 years old with Graves' hyperthyroidism. Input material: blood. The CDR3 nucleotides read TGTGCCAGCTCGGAACAGGGGAATAATTCACCCCTCCACTTT. It yields the protein CASSEQGNNSPLHF.